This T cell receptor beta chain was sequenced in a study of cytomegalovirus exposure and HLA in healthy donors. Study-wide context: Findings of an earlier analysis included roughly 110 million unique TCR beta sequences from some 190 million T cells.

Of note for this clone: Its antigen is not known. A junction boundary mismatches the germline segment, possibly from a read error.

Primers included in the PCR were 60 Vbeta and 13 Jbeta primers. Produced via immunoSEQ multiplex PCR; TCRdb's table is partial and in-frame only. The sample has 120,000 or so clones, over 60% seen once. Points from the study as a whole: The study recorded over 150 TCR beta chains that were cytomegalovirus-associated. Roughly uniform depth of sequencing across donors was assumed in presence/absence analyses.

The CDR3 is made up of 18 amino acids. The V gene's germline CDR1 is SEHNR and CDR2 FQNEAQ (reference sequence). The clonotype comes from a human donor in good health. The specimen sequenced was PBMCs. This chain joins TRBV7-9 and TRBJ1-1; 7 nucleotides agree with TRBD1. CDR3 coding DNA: TGTTCCAGCAGCGCCGTCCTGAGGGGGCGCCGCGAGAACACTGAAGCTTTCTTT. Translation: CSSSAVLRGRRENTEAFF.